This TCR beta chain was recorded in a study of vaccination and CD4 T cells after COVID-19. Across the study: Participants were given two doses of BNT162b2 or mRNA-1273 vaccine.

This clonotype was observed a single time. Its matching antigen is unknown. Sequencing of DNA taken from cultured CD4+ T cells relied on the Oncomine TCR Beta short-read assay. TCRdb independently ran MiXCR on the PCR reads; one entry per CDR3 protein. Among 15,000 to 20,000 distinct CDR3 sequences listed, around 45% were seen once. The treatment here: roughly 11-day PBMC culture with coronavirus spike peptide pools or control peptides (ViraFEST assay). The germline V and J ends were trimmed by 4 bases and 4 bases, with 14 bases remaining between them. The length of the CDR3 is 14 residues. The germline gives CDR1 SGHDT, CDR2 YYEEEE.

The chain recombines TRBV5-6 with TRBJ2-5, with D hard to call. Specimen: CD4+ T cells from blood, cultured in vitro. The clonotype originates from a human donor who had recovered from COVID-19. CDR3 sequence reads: CASSPDGFGETQYF. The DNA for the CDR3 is TGTGCCAGCAGCCCAGACGGATTTGGAGAGACCCAGTACTTC. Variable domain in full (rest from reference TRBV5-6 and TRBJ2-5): DAGVTQSPTHLIKTRGQQVTLRCSPKSGHDTVSWYQQALGQGPQFIFQYYEEEERQRGNFPDRFSGHQFPNYSSELNVNALLLGDSALYLCASSPDGFGETQYFGPGTRLLVL.